Listed here are 15 T cell receptor beta chains from one sample, sequenced in a study of vaccination effects on CD4 cells after COVID-19 (dated by TCRdb to between 2021 and 2022). No antigen is known for these receptors. The library was built by means of the immunoSEQ multiplex PCR assay. TCRdb took over this immuneACCESS table, retaining in-frame rearrangements with V and J assigned. Such tables are incomplete; in checked studies, under half of the missing clones stem from an unresolved V gene, and the remainder is unexplained. A total of 30,000 to 40,000 clones appear in this sample, less than 80% of them only once. Around 26% of the sample rests with the top ten. In the ViraFEST assay, PBMC were stimulated with viral peptide pools, and TCR sequencing was then used to find antigen-specific CD4+ T cell clonotypes based on their expansion. After less than 13 days of culture, CD4+ T cells were isolated with the EasySep CD4+ T cell isolation kit. Negative nucleocapsid antibody results before and after vaccination confirmed that the healthy vaccine recipients had no prior SARS-CoV-2 infection.

This material consisted of CD4+ T cells from PBMCs cultured with HCoV-OC43 spike peptides, taken before COVID-19 vaccination. What the cell subset or site label conveys for this sample: HCoV-OC43 spike overlapping peptide pool stimulation. The receptors were gathered from a human donor who received a COVID-19 vaccine.

This clone was counted a single time. V usage is TRBV7-3 and J usage is TRBJ1-1, with unresolved D. Trimming stripped 2 bases from V and 1 base from J, with 11 bases between. The CDR3 contains 15 residues. Germline lookup yields CDR1 SGHTA and CDR2 FQGTGA. CDR3 sequence: CASSLDVGPNTEAFF. The CDR3 DNA follows: TGTGCCAGCAGCTTAGATGTAGGACCGAACACTGAAGCTTTCTTT.

This rearrangement joins TRBV11-2 to TRBJ1-2; perhaps TRBD1 as D (5 bases). Germline V gene data show CDR1 as SGHAT and CDR2 as FQNNGV. The V gene lost 4 bases and the J gene lost 6 bases, with 15 bases spanning the gap. The CDR3 runs 14 residues. The CDR3 DNA sequence: TGTGCCAGCAGCTCCCCTCCGGGGCGGAATGGCTACACCTTC. It is translated as CASSSPPGRNGYTF.

The CDR3 loop reads CASSLAGITDTQYF. The CDR3 DNA is TGTGCCAGCAGTTTAGCGGGGATCACAGATACGCAGTATTTT. The genes are TRBV2 and TRBJ2-3; 8 bases are shared with TRBD2. CDR3 length: 14 residues. Trimming at V came to 5 bases and at J to 2 bases, leaving 3 bases not matched to a gene. Germline CDR1 and CDR2: SNHLY and FYNNEI. Together with reference TRBV2 and TRBJ2-3, the CDR3 gives the full variable domain: EPEVTQTPSHQVTQMGQEVILRCVPISNHLYFYWYRQILGQKVEFLVSFYNNEISEKSEIFDDQFSVERPDGSNFTLKIRSTKLEDSAMYFCASSLAGITDTQYFGPGTRLTVL.

This clone was counted between two and nine times. This sequence joins TRBV28 and TRBJ1-1; possible D gene TRBD1, 6 bases. The germline gives CDR1 MDHEN, CDR2 SYDVKM. The CDR3 spans 15 residues. V was cut by 5 bases and J by 5 bases, with 18 bases left in between. The CDR3 region has the DNA TGTGCCAGCAGTCTTCAAACAGGGTCGCGAACTGAAGCTTTCTTT. Its translation is CASSLQTGSRTEAFF. Supplemented by reference TRBV28 and TRBJ1-1, the full variable domain reads DVKVTQSSRYLVKRTGEKVFLECVQDMDHENMFWYRQDPGLGLRLIYFSYDVKMKEKGDIPEGYSVSREKKERFSLILESASTNQTSMYLCASSLQTGSRTEAFFGQGTRLTVV.

This clone was recorded a few times. This rearrangement joins TRBV3-1 (or the pseudogene TRBV3-2) to TRBJ1-6, with TRBD1 as a possible D gene (6 bases). V gave up 2 bases and J gave up 8 bases, with 13 bases separating them. Germline CDR1 is LGHDT and CDR2 is YNNKEL (reference sequence). There are 15 residues in the CDR3. The CDR3 is CASSQLEGGDSPLHF. CDR3 in DNA: TGTGCCAGCAGCCAACTGGAAGGGGGGGATTCACCCCTCCACTTT.

The rearrangement joins TRBV29-1 to TRBJ2-3; no firm D call. V lost 0 bases and J 5 bases, leaving 12 bases between the germline ends. The CDR3 covers 14 residues. The germline CDR1 and CDR2 sequences are SQVTM and ANQGSEA. CDR3 DNA: TGCAGCGTTGAAGATAGATCTGGGCGAGATACGCAGTATTTT. Protein product: CSVEDRSGRDTQYF.

This clone was detected only once. This sequence joins TRBV15 and TRBJ2-6; unclear D gene. CDR3 size: 15 residues. Germline V gives CDR1 LNHNV, CDR2 YYDKDF (reference sequence). Between the trimmed V and J ends, which lost 0 bases and 3 bases, there was a span of 6 bases. The CDR3 sequence: CATSRDRFGANVLTF. CDR3 nucleotide sequence: TGTGCCACCAGCAGAGACAGGTTTGGGGCCAACGTCCTGACTTTC.

The V and J genes are TRBV7-2 and TRBJ2-6, with TRBD1 matching over 9 bases. This CDR3 has 15 amino acids. The V gene end was trimmed by 1 base and the J gene end by 11 bases; junction bases not matched to a gene: 6. Germline-derived CDR1 and CDR2 are SGHTA and FQGNSA. CDR3 nucleotide sequence: TGTGCCAGCAGCTTAGACGGACAGGGGATCTACGTCCTGACTTTC. Its translation is CASSLDGQGIYVLTF. Full variable domain (outside the CDR3, taken from reference TRBV7-2 and TRBJ2-6): GAGVSQSPSNKVTEKGKDVELRCDPISGHTALYWYRQSLGQGLEFLIYFQGNSAPDKSGLPSDRFSAERTGGSVSTLTIQRTQQEDSAVYLCASSLDGQGIYVLTFGAGSRLTVL.

This chain uses TRBV6-6 with TRBJ2-1; D is unclear. The CDR3 consists of 14 residues. V lost 5 bases and J 4 bases, leaving 12 bases between the germline ends. Looked up from germline, CDR1 is MNHNY and CDR2 is SVGAGI (reference sequence). In DNA form, the CDR3 reads TGTGCCAGCAGTACCTCCGGCGTTTACAATGAGCAGTTCTTC. Protein sequence: CASSTSGVYNEQFF.

The V gene is TRBV5-6, the J gene TRBJ1-1; D is unclear. This CDR3 has 16 residues. CDR1 and CDR2 (germline): SGHDT, YYEEEE. The V end was cut by 4 bases, the J end by 0 bases, with 16 bases between. This chain's CDR3 is CASSLGSGVMNTEAFF. DNA of the CDR3: TGTGCCAGCAGCCTCGGGTCCGGGGTTATGAACACTGAAGCTTTCTTT. The full variable domain, with the rest looked up from reference TRBV5-6 and TRBJ1-1, is DAGVTQSPTHLIKTRGQQVTLRCSPKSGHDTVSWYQQALGQGPQFIFQYYEEEERQRGNFPDRFSGHQFPNYSSELNVNALLLGDSALYLCASSLGSGVMNTEAFFGQGTRLTVV.

The CDR3 loop reads CASSLERQNTIYF. CDR3 coding DNA: TGTGCCAGCAGCTTAGAGAGACAGAACACCATATATTTT. The chain uses TRBV11-2 and TRBJ1-3; D possibly corresponds to TRBD1 (5 bases). CDR1 is SGHAT and CDR2 is FQNNGV in the germline V gene. Trimming took off 0 bases at V and 7 bases at J, with 7 bases between the two ends. This CDR3 comprises 13 residues. Combining the CDR3 with reference TRBV11-2 and TRBJ1-3 gives the whole variable domain EAGVAQSPRYKIIEKRQSVAFWCNPISGHATLYWYQQILGQGPKLLIQFQNNGVVDDSQLPKDRFSAERLKGVDSTLKIQPAKLEDSAVYLCASSLERQNTIYFGEGSWLTVV.

The chain couples TRBV6-5 to TRBJ2-2; possible D gene TRBD2, 6 bases. Trimming pared 6 bases from V and 2 bases from J, leaving 13 bases between. Germline CDR1 and CDR2: MNHEY and SVGAGI. This CDR3 is built from 15 residues. The DNA for the CDR3 is TGTGCCAGCAGCCGACTAGGATCCAACACCGGGGAGCTGTTTTTT. It translates to CASSRLGSNTGELFF.

This clone was counted a few times. J is TRBJ1-3 and V is TRBV4-1, with D tentatively TRBD1 (6 bases). CDR3 length: 15 amino acids. CDR1 and CDR2 from the germline V gene are MGHRA and YSYEKL. V lost 0 bases to trimming and J lost 2 bases, with 8 bases between them. This CDR3 reads CASSQEGTTGNTIYF. DNA for the CDR3: TGCGCCAGCAGCCAAGAGGGGACAACTGGAAACACCATATATTTT.

This chain joins TRBV28 and TRBJ2-7, with 8 nucleotides matching TRBD1. This CDR3 has 16 amino acids. Germline V gene data show CDR1 as MDHEN and CDR2 as SYDVKM. J was trimmed by 2 bases and V by 7 bases; bases with no gene match: 13. CDR3 in DNA: TGTGCCAGCATAGGGTCCGGACAGGGTGTAACCTACGAGCAGTACTTC. Its translation: CASIGSGQGVTYEQYF. Full variable domain (rest looked up from reference TRBV28 and TRBJ2-7): DVKVTQSSRYLVKRTGEKVFLECVQDMDHENMFWYRQDPGLGLRLIYFSYDVKMKEKGDIPEGYSVSREKKERFSLILESASTNQTSMYLCASIGSGQGVTYEQYFGPGTRLTVT.

This chain joins TRBV19 and TRBJ1-1; no clear D. The V and J ends lost 2 bases and 5 bases respectively, with 3 bases between them. Per the germline V gene, CDR1 is LNHDA and CDR2 is SQIVND (reference sequence). This CDR3 spans 11 amino acids. The CDR3 nucleotides read TGTGCCAGTAGTATACATACTGAAGCTTTCTTT. This translates into CASSIHTEAFF.